The 5 T cell receptor beta chains below all came from one sample that was sequenced in a study of blood T cell repertoires in COVID-19. TCRdb's copy holds only in-frame clones and misses some; the assay was immunoSEQ multiplex PCR. Of around 58,000 clones listed, around 90% are singletons. The sequenced sample consisted of peripheral blood. All receptors derive from a human donor with active COVID-19. The donor label of this sample is uncertain.

The chain carries TRBV19 and TRBJ1-2; TRBD1 is a possible D gene (6 bases). CDR1 is LNHDA and CDR2 is SQIVND in the germline V gene (reference sequence). The CDR3 has 18 residues. Trimming took off 8 bases at V and 5 bases at J, with 30 bases between the two ends. The CDR3 nucleotides are TGTGCCAGTCGTTCCTCCCTATCCCGGGACATAGCCTATTATGGCTACACCTTC. Translation gives CASRSSLSRDIAYYGYTF. The complete variable domain, with remaining parts taken from reference TRBV19 and TRBJ1-2, reads DGGITQSPKYLFRKEGQNVTLSCEQNLNHDAMYWYRQDPGQGLRLIYYSQIVNDFQKGDIAEGYSVSREKKESFPLTVTSAQKNPTAFYLCASRSSLSRDIAYYGYTFGSGTRLTVV.

V usage is TRBV28 and J usage is TRBJ1-4; possible D gene TRBD1, 6 bases. The CDR3 is made up of 15 amino acids. Trimming stripped 7 bases from V and 7 bases from J, with 19 bases between. Germline-derived CDR1 and CDR2 are MDHEN and SYDVKM. CDR3 sequence reads: CASTLGWGGGEKLFF. The CDR3 coding sequence is TGTGCCAGCACTCTAGGATGGGGGGGCGGTGAAAAACTGTTTTTT.

The rearrangement joins TRBV6-5 to TRBJ1-4, with TRBD1 as a possible D gene (5 bases). Per the germline V gene, CDR1 is MNHEY and CDR2 is SVGAGI. V lost 0 bases, J lost 5 bases, and 13 bases lay in between. CDR3 length equals 16 residues. CDR3 sequence reads: CASSYSFSGKNEKLFF. CDR3 sequence (DNA): TGTGCCAGCAGTTACTCGTTTTCAGGGAAAAATGAAAAACTGTTTTTT.

V gene TRBV9 combines with J gene TRBJ2-1; 7 nucleotides agree with TRBD2. J gave up 0 bases and V 3 bases, and 9 bases lay outside the gene matches. Germline-derived CDR1 and CDR2 are SGDLS and YYNGEE. This CDR3 region has 17 residues. CDR3 nucleotides: TGTGCCAGCAGCGGACCGGGGAGGGGAAGCTCCTACAATGAGCAGTTCTTC. Encoded protein: CASSGPGRGSSYNEQFF.

The rearrangement links TRBV9 to TRBJ2-7; TRBD1 aligns across 7 bases. CDR3 length equals 14 residues. Germline loops: CDR1 SGDLS, CDR2 YYNGEE. After removal of 5 bases from V and 4 bases from J, the junction contained 9 bases not matched to a gene. The DNA for the CDR3 is TGTGCCAGCAGTGAACGACAGGGCGGGTACGAGCAGTACTTC. Residues: CASSERQGGYEQYF.